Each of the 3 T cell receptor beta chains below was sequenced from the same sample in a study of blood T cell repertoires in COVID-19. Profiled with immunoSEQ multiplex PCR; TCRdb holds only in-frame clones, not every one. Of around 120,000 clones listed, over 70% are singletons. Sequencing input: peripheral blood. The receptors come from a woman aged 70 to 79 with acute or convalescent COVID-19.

CDR3 region: CASRLTGGAGDGQPQHF. CDR3 nucleotide sequence: TGTGCCAGCAGATTGACAGGGGGCGCTGGGGATGGACAGCCCCAGCATTTT. The chain combines TRBV28 with TRBJ1-5, with 10 bases identical to TRBD1. There are 17 residues in the CDR3. V trimming: 6 bases; J trimming: 7 bases; junction bases outside the gene matches: 15. Germline CDR1 is MDHEN and CDR2 is SYDVKM.

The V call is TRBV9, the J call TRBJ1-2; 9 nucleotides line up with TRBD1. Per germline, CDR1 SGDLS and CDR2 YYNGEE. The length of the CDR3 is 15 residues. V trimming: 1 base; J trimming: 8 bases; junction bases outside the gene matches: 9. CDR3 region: CASSVLPQGAEGYTF. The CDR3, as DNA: TGTGCCAGCAGCGTATTGCCACAGGGGGCGGAGGGCTACACCTTC.

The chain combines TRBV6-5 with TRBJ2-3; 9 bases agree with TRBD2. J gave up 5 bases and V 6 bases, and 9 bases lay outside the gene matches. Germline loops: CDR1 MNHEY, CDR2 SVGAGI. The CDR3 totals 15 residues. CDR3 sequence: CASRWREGRGDTQYF. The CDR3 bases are TGTGCCAGCAGGTGGCGGGAGGGGCGGGGAGATACGCAGTATTTT.